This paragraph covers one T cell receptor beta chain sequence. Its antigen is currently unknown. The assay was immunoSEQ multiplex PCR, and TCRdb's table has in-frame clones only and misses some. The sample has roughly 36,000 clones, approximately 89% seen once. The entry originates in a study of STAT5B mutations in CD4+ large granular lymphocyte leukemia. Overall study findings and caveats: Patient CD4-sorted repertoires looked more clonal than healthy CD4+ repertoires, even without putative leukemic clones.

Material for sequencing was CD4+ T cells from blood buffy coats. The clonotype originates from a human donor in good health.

DNA of the CDR3: TGTGCCAGCAGCTTCCCACCAGGAAACACCATATATTTT. Its protein is CASSFPPGNTIYF. The gene calls are TRBV7-2 and TRBJ1-3; D gene unclear. Trimming shortened V by 3 bases and J by 4 bases, and 7 bases separated the two germline ends. The CDR3 consists of 13 residues. The germline CDR1 and CDR2 sequences are SGHTA and FQGNSA.